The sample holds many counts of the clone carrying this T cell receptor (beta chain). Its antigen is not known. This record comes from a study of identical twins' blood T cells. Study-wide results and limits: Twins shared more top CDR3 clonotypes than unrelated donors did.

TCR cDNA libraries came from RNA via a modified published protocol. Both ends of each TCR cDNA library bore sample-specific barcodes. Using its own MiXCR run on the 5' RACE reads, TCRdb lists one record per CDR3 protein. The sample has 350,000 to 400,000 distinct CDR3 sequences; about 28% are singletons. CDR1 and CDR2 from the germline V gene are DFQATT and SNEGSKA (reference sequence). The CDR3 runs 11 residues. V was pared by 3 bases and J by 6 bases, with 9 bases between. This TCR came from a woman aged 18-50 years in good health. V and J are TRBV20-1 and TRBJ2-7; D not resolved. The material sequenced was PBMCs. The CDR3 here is CSASNYPEQYF. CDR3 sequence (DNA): TGCAGTGCTAGCAACTACCCCGAGCAGTACTTC.